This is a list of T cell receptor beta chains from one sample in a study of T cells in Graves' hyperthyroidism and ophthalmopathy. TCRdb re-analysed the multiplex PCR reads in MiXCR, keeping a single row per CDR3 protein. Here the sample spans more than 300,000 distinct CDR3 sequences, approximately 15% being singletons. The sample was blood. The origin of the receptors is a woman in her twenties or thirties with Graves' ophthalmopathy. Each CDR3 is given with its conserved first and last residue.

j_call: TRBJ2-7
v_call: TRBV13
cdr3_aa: CASSTLAGATPGEQYF

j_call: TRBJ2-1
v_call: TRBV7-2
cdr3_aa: CASNLGGGNEQFF

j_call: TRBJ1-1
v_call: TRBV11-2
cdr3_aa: CASSLVATEAFF

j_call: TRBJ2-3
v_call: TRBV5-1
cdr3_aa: CASSSEQAGRTDTQYF

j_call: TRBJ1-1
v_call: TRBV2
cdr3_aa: CASSAGGGEAFF

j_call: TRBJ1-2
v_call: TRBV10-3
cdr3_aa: CAINLDRGEYGYTF

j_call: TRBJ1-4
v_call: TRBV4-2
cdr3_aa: CASSSRQTLNEKLFF

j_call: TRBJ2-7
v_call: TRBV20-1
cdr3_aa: CSAVDPLGGYEQYF

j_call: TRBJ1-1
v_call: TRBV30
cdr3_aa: CAWSEVMNTEAFF

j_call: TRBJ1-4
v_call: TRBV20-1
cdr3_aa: CSAPGAGGEKLFF

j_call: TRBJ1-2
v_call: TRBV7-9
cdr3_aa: CASTGWYGYTF

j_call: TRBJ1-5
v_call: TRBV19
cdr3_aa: CASSLRAGSGNQPQHF

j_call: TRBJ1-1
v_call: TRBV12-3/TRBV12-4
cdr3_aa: CASRPDRGVITEAFF

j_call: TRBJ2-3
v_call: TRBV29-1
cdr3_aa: CSAGENTQYF

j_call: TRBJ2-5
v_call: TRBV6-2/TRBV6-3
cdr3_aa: CASSTVTRGSKQETQYF

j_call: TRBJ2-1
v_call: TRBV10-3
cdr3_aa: CAISESLVSQFF

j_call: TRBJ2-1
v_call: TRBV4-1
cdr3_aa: CASSQTGTAYNEQFF

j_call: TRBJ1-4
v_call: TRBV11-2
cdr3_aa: CASSPSLTNEKLFF

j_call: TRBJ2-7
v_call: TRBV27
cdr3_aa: CASQDRAGDEQYF

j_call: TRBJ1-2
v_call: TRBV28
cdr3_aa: CASSPRGGGVNYGYTF

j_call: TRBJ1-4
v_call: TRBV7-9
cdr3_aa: CASSPTGGLNEKLFF

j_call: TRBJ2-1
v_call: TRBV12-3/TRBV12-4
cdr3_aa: CASRTNNEQFF

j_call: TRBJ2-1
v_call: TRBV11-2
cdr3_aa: CASSLFSGVKFF

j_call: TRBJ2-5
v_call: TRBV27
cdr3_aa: CASSWGFGGETQYF

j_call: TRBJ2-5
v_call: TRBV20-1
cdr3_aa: CSARTGQGLGTQYF

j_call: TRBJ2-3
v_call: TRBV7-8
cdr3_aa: CASSLVRYRVSTDTQYF

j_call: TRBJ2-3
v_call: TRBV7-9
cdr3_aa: CASSLDSGGPSDTQYF

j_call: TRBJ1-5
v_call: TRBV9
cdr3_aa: CASSVKQPQHF

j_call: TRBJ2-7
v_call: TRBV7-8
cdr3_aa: CASSSRTAYEQYF

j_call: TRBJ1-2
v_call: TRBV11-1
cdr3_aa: CASSLDRMGGYTF

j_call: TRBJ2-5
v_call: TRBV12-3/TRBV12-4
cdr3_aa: CASNLGQGQETQYF

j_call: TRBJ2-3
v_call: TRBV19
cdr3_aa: CASSIVGASGGLDTQYF

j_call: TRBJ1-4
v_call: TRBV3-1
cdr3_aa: CASSREENEKLFF

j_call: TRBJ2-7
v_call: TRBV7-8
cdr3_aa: CASSSGRLTTYEQYF

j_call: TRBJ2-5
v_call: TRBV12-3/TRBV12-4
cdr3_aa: CASSYFGGANGQTQYF

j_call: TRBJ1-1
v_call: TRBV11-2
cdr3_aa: CASSLGWGNTEAFF

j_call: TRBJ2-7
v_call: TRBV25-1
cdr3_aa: CATQAGPYEQYF

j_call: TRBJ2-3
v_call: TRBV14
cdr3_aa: CASSQGLRSTDTQYF

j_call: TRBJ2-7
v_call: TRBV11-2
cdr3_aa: CASRHLTDWKGEQYF

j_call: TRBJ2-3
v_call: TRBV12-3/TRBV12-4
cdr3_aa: CASRQTSGGRTDTQYF

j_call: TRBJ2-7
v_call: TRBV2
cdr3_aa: CASNYTRNGSYEQYF

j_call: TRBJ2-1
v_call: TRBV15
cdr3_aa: CATSFFGQGALDEQFF

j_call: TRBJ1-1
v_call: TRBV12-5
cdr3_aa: CASGKGQGDTEAFF

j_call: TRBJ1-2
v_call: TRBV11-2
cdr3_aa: CATRGRVFNYGYTF

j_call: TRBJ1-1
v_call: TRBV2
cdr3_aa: CASSERFVAGNTEAFF

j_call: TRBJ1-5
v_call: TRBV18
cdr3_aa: CASSPDDRVYSNQPQHF

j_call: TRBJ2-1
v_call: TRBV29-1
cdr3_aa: CSVERLEARLNEQFF